This record looks at one T cell receptor beta chain sequence and its context. Its specificity is not known. The data were taken from a study of OX40 agonist ivuxolimab in advanced cancers. Overall study results and limits: Certain nonresponders likewise exhibited a low normalized T-cell clonal expansion.

Only in-frame clones appear in the TCRdb table, and some are missing; sequencing was by immunoSEQ multiplex PCR. This table has a few hundred clones, about 55% appearing once. The CDR3 consists of 15 residues. V lost 0 bases to trimming and J lost 1 base, with 12 bases between them. Germline lookup yields CDR1 GTSNPN and CDR2 SVGIG (reference sequence). J is TRBJ1-1 and V is TRBV30; D unresolved. The sequence was obtained from an adult with an advanced solid tumor such as melanoma, head and neck, liver or kidney cancer. The specimen was taken in a trial of the OX40 agonist ivuxolimab. The CDR3 loop is CAWSVPSSGNTEAFF. CDR3 sequence (DNA): TGTGCCTGGAGTGTTCCTAGTTCCGGGAACACTGAAGCTTTCTTT.